This T cell receptor beta chain was sequenced in a study of T cell repertoires in aging, cancer and after chemotherapy. Study details: Glioblastoma patients receiving temozolomide-based therapy gave paired samples before and after chemotherapy. Overall study results and limits: In cancer patients, declining TCR diversity with age involved lost richness and lost evenness. Untreated cancer patients had significantly lower blood TCR diversity than age-matched healthy donors.

As to this clonotype: Its antigen is still unknown.

Multiplex touch-down PCR with TRB-A/B primers amplified rearranged V-D-J TRB sequences. TCRdb independently ran MiXCR on the multiplex PCR reads; one entry per CDR3 protein. The data show over 900 distinct CDR3 sequences, more than 14% seen once. The CDR3 totals 15 residues. V shed 5 bases, J shed 7 bases, and the junction held 10 bases outside the gene matches. The germline gives CDR1 DFQATT, CDR2 SNEGSKA (reference sequence). TCR beta rearrangements were amplified from peripheral blood genomic DNA. Input material: blood. The chain links TRBV20-1 to TRBJ1-5; 11 bases map to TRBD1. The TCR comes from a human donor with a solid tumor. The CDR3 loop reads CSAPTWTGGLQPQHF. DNA of the CDR3: TGCAGTGCTCCGACTTGGACAGGGGGCCTACAGCCCCAGCATTTT.